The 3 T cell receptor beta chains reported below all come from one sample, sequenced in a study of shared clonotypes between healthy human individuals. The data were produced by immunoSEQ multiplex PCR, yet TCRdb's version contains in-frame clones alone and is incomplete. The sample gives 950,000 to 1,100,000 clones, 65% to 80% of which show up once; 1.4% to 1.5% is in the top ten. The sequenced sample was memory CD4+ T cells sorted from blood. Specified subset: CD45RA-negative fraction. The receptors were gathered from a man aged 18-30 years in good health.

The CDR3 loop is CASSGGTSGADTQYF. The CDR3 DNA sequence: TGCGCCAGCAGTGGCGGGACTAGCGGGGCAGATACGCAGTATTTT. The J gene is TRBJ2-3, the V gene TRBV10-1; TRBD2 aligns across 13 bases. CDR3 length equals 15 residues. After removal of 4 bases from V and 4 bases from J, the junction contained 2 bases not matched to a gene. Looked up from germline, CDR1 is WNHNN and CDR2 is SYGVQD (reference sequence).

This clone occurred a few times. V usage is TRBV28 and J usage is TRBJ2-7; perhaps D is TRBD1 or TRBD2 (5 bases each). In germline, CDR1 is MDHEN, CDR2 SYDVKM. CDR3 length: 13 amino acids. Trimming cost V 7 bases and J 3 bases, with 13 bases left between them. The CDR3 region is CASTVGTSYEQYF. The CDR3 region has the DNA TGTGCCAGCACGGTCGGGACGAGCTACGAGCAGTACTTC.

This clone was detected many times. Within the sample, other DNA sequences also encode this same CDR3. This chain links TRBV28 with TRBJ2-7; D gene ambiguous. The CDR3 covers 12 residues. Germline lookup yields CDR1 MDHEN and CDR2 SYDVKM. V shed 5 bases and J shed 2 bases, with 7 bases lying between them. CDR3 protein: CASSPPAYEQYF. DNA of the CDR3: TGTGCCAGCAGTCCCCCGGCCTACGAGCAGTACTTC.